What follows are 29 T cell receptor beta chains derived from one specimen sequenced in a study of T cell responses to AZD1222 COVID-19 vaccine. Sequenced by immunoSEQ multiplex PCR; TCRdb stores in-frame clones only, minus some. The table includes about 120,000 clones, 90% to 95% detected once. The sample in question was peripheral blood, obtained on day 0 of AZD1222 vaccination. These receptors came from an adult in good health.

The chain combines TRBV27 with TRBJ2-7; 8 nucleotides line up with TRBD1. Unmatched junction bases numbered 7, after V lost 2 bases and J lost 1 base. CDR3 size: 16 residues. CDR1 is MNHEY and CDR2 is SMNVEV in the germline V gene (reference sequence). As DNA, the CDR3 is TGTGCCAGCAGTTTAGTGGCAGGGGGCCATTCCTACGAGCAGTACTTC. It is translated as CASSLVAGGHSYEQYF.

In its sample, this clone was seen once. Other DNA variants within this sample encode the same CDR3. The chain joins TRBV19 to TRBJ1-5; D is unclear. Trimming took 7 bases from V and 0 from J, leaving 13 bases between them. CDR1 and CDR2 (germline): LNHDA, SQIVND (reference sequence). The CDR3 spans 15 residues. CDR3 in amino acids: CASMGGSYSNQPQHF. CDR3 sequence (DNA): TGTGCCAGTATGGGCGGATCGTATAGCAATCAGCCCCAGCATTTT. The full variable domain, its missing parts supplied by reference TRBV19 and TRBJ1-5, is DGGITQSPKYLFRKEGQNVTLSCEQNLNHDAMYWYRQDPGQGLRLIYYSQIVNDFQKGDIAEGYSVSREKKESFPLTVTSAQKNPTAFYLCASMGGSYSNQPQHFGDGTRLSIL.

This clone was seen a single time. The chain employs TRBV7-8 and TRBJ2-2; TRBD2 might be the D (5 bases). The CDR3 covers 13 residues. The germline V gene encodes CDR1 SGHVS and CDR2 FQNEAQ. Trimming left V 6 bases short and J 5 bases short, with 10 bases between. The CDR3 DNA is TGTGCCAGCAGTCCTCGGGGTACCGGGGAGCTGTTTTTT. Protein sequence: CASSPRGTGELFF.

The rearrangement links TRBV10-3 to TRBJ1-6, with TRBD1 identical over 10 bases. V gave up 2 bases and J gave up 5 bases; unmatched junction bases: 6. CDR1 ENHRY and CDR2 SYGVKD come from the germline V gene. CDR3 length: 17 residues. This CDR3 reads CAISEVEGQGHNSPLHF. In DNA form, the CDR3 reads TGTGCCATCAGTGAGGTGGAGGGACAGGGGCATAATTCACCCCTCCACTTT.

V and J are TRBV27 and TRBJ2-2; TRBD2 aligns across 8 bases. Germline V gene sequence: CDR1 MNHEY, CDR2 SMNVEV (reference sequence). Unmatched junction bases numbered 2, after V lost 1 base and J lost 1 base. CDR3 length: 16 amino acids. CDR3 DNA sequence: TGTGCCAGCAGTTTATTAGCGGGGCGGAACACCGGGGAGCTGTTTTTT. Protein: CASSLLAGRNTGELFF.

The genes are TRBV6-5 and TRBJ1-3; D is uncertain. The CDR3 has 14 amino acids. Per germline, CDR1 MNHEY and CDR2 SVGAGI. The V and J ends lost 5 bases and 1 base respectively, with 9 bases between them. CDR3 sequence (DNA): TGTGCCAGCAGTCTCGGAGGTTCTGGAAACACCATATATTTT. Amino acids: CASSLGGSGNTIYF.

This clone appeared once. The V and J genes are TRBV5-1 and TRBJ2-7; D is ambiguous. CDR3 size: 15 residues. The V gene's germline CDR1 is SGHRS and CDR2 YFSETQ. The V and J ends lost 5 bases and 0 bases respectively, with 15 bases between them. CDR3 residues: CASRKDGPSSYEQYF. The CDR3, as DNA: TGCGCCAGCAGAAAAGACGGACCGAGCTCCTACGAGCAGTACTTC.

Only one count was recorded for this clone. The chain employs TRBV7-3 and TRBJ2-1, with TRBD1 matching 11 bases. The CDR3 covers 14 residues. V shed 5 bases, J shed 8 bases, and the junction held 5 bases outside the gene matches. The germline V gene encodes CDR1 SGHTA and CDR2 FQGTGA. The CDR3 region is CASSDRDRGDEQFF. The CDR3 DNA reads as TGTGCCAGCAGCGACCGGGACAGGGGGGATGAGCAGTTCTTC.

The V call is TRBV5-5, the J call TRBJ1-4; a possible D gene is TRBD1 (5 bases). With 1 base removed from V and 7 bases from J, the gap between germline ends came to 11 bases. In germline, CDR1 is SGHKS, CDR2 YYEKEE (reference sequence). The CDR3 contains 14 residues. This CDR3 reads CASSLSTVGEKLFF. CDR3 sequence (DNA): TGTGCCAGCAGCTTGTCGACAGTCGGTGAAAAACTGTTTTTT.

This clone was observed a few times. The chain combines TRBV6-4 with TRBJ1-2, with 7 bases that match TRBD1. Germline assignment: CDR1 MRHNA and CDR2 SNTAGT. The V and J ends lost 6 bases and 6 bases, in that order; junction bases with no gene match: 13. The CDR3 extends over 15 amino acids. CDR3 loop: CASSREPGTAHGYTF. The DNA for the CDR3 is TGTGCCAGCAGCAGGGAACCCGGGACAGCCCATGGCTACACCTTC.

The chain recombines TRBV19 with TRBJ2-3; perhaps TRBD2 as D (6 bases). This CDR3 spans 15 amino acids. V gave up 3 bases and J gave up 5 bases, with 15 bases separating them. In germline, CDR1 is LNHDA, CDR2 SQIVND (reference sequence). The CDR3 nucleotides are TGTGCCAGTAGTATCGGGGGACCACAAGGAGATACGCAGTATTTT. Protein sequence: CASSIGGPQGDTQYF.

The J gene is TRBJ1-2, the V gene TRBV28; D is uncertain. The germline V and J ends were trimmed by 1 base and 5 bases, with 17 bases remaining between them. Germline-derived CDR1 and CDR2 are MDHEN and SYDVKM. The CDR3 totals 16 residues. CDR3 residues: CASSLLVPSLGYGYTF. The CDR3 nucleotides are TGTGCCAGCAGTTTATTGGTACCTAGTCTAGGATATGGCTACACCTTC.

The rearrangement links TRBV11-2 to TRBJ1-6, with 8 positions matching TRBD1. CDR3 length equals 18 residues. V shed 6 bases and J 3 bases; nucleotides not matched to a gene: 13. The germline V gene has CDR1 SGHAT and CDR2 FQNNGV. This CDR3 is CASRKNPGQEIYNSPLHF. For the CDR3, the DNA is TGTGCCAGCAGAAAAAACCCGGGACAGGAGATCTATAATTCACCCCTCCACTTT.

This chain links TRBV5-6 with TRBJ1-4; 7 bases match TRBD1. Germline lookup yields CDR1 SGHDT and CDR2 YYEEEE. This CDR3 has 15 amino acids. V shed 2 bases, J shed 7 bases, and the junction held 8 bases outside the gene matches. CDR3 in amino acids: CASSFYGRGVEKLFF. The CDR3 DNA follows: TGTGCCAGCAGCTTCTACGGCAGGGGGGTTGAAAAACTGTTTTTT.

This sequence joins TRBV27 and TRBJ2-2; D is unclear. Between the trimmed V and J ends, which lost 7 bases and 3 bases, there was a span of 18 bases. Germline lookup yields CDR1 MNHEY and CDR2 SMNVEV (reference sequence). This CDR3 contains 16 residues. The CDR3 region is CASTPRWGIDTGELFF. In DNA form, the CDR3 reads TGTGCCAGCACCCCCCGGTGGGGAATCGACACCGGGGAGCTGTTTTTT.

The chain links TRBV5-8 to TRBJ2-7, with D perhaps being TRBD1 or TRBD2 (5 bases each). V was trimmed by 4 bases and J by 2 bases, leaving 10 bases between them. The CDR3 has 13 amino acids. Germline V lookup: CDR1 SGHTS, CDR2 YDEGEE. This CDR3 is CASSRDRAYEQYF. The CDR3 bases are TGTGCCAGCAGCCGGGACCGAGCCTACGAGCAGTACTTC.

This clone was seen just once. V is TRBV12-5 and J is TRBJ1-2; tentative D call: TRBD1 (5 bases). The germline V gene encodes CDR1 LGHNT and CDR2 FRNRAP. Trimming took off 1 base at V and 0 bases at J, with 12 bases between the two ends. The CDR3 runs 16 residues. CDR3 in amino acids: CASGLADSLPNYGYTF. CDR3 nucleotides: TGTGCTAGTGGTTTGGCAGACAGTCTCCCTAACTATGGCTACACCTTC.

This chain connects TRBV5-8 to TRBJ1-2; unclear D gene. Germline assignment: CDR1 SGHTS and CDR2 YDEGEE. The CDR3 runs 15 residues. Trimming left V 4 bases short and J 4 bases short, with 17 bases between. The CDR3 bases are TGTGCCAGCAGCCCAAAGACCGCCGGAAGCTATGGCTACACCTTC. This translates into CASSPKTAGSYGYTF.

V usage is TRBV21-1 and J usage is TRBJ2-1; TRBD2, the D gene given by the table, was not confirmed from the DNA. TRBV21-1 constitutes a pseudogene. The CDR3 runs to 14 residues. This CDR3 reads CARMTSGPYNEQFF. Written as DNA, the CDR3 is TGTGCCAGGATGACTAGCGGACCATACAATGAGCAGTTCTTC.

The V call is TRBV30, the J call TRBJ1-1; 9 bases align to TRBD1. CDR3 length: 14 amino acids. After removal of 4 bases from V and 0 bases from J, the junction contained 3 bases not matched to a gene. CDR1 is GTSNPN and CDR2 is SVGIG in the germline V gene (reference sequence). CDR3 DNA: TGTGCCTGGAATCGACAGGGGGTGAACACTGAAGCTTTCTTT. This encodes CAWNRQGVNTEAFF.

The chain is built from TRBV3-1 (or the pseudogene TRBV3-2) and TRBJ1-1; possible D gene TRBD1, 6 bases. CDR3 length equals 15 residues. Deletions cut 1 base from V and 3 bases from J, with 12 bases between. Germline V gene lookup returns CDR1 LGHDT and CDR2 YNNKEL (reference sequence). CDR3 nucleotides: TGTGCCAGCAGCCAAGTAGGGGGTTCCGACACTGAAGCTTTCTTT. Encoded protein: CASSQVGGSDTEAFF.

The J gene is TRBJ1-2, the V gene TRBV30; no reliable D call. Germline V CDR1 and CDR2: GTSNPN, SVGIG (reference sequence). This CDR3 is 13 amino acids long. V dropped 1 base and J dropped 5 bases, with 11 bases sitting between them. The CDR3 DNA sequence: TGTGCCTGGAGTGCGATTCGAAAATATGGCTACACCTTC. Translation: CAWSAIRKYGYTF.

The V and J genes are TRBV28 and TRBJ1-2; D not certain. CDR3 size: 12 residues. V shed 2 bases and J shed 6 bases, with 7 bases lying between them. CDR1 MDHEN and CDR2 SYDVKM come from the germline V gene. The CDR3 is CASSLGGNGYTF. The CDR3, as DNA: TGTGCCAGCAGTTTAGGAGGGAATGGCTACACCTTC.

J is TRBJ2-7 and V is TRBV9; D is uncertain. V lost 0 bases and J 0 bases, leaving 10 bases between the germline ends. The CDR3 length is 15 residues. Germline CDR1 is SGDLS and CDR2 is YYNGEE. Here the CDR3 reads CASSVAVTGSYEQYF. The CDR3 region has the DNA TGTGCCAGCAGCGTAGCTGTTACTGGCTCCTACGAGCAGTACTTC.

By proportion, this clone is medium-sized. The chain combines TRBV23-1 with TRBJ2-1; perhaps TRBD1 as D (6 bases). TRBV23-1 is known as an ORF, though its function is uncertain. This CDR3 is built from 15 residues. The V end was cut by 2 bases, the J end by 7 bases, with 15 bases between. The chain's CDR3 is CASSQRHRGGNEQFF. CDR3 nucleotides: TGCGCCAGCAGTCAAAGGCACAGAGGGGGTAATGAGCAGTTCTTC.

This chain uses TRBV3-1 (or the pseudogene TRBV3-2) with TRBJ1-2; D unresolved. V was clipped by 2 bases and J by 0 bases, with 10 bases between them. This CDR3 is built from 15 residues. CDR1 and CDR2 (germline): LGHDT, YNNKEL (reference sequence). CDR3 protein: CASSQLGESNYGYTF. CDR3 bases: TGTGCCAGCAGCCAACTAGGCGAGTCTAACTATGGCTACACCTTC.

The V gene is TRBV7-9, the J gene TRBJ2-7; 9 bases map to TRBD1. This CDR3 spans 16 amino acids. The trim removed 4 bases at V and 1 base at J, leaving 8 bases unmatched. Germline CDR1 is SEHNR and CDR2 is FQNEAQ (reference sequence). The CDR3: CASSSAGQGYSYEQYF. The CDR3, as DNA: TGTGCCAGCAGCTCCGCGGGACAGGGTTATTCCTACGAGCAGTACTTC.

This chain connects TRBV11-2 to TRBJ2-1; tentative D call: TRBD1 (5 bases). V lost 2 bases and J 7 bases, leaving 12 bases between the germline ends. The CDR3 covers 14 residues. Germline loops: CDR1 SGHAT, CDR2 FQNNGV. The CDR3 nucleotides read TGTGCCAGCAGCTTACAAGACAGCTTGAATGAGCAGTTCTTC. It specifies CASSLQDSLNEQFF.

This rearrangement joins TRBV7-6 to TRBJ1-5; D not certain. V lost 1 base, J lost 7 bases, and 8 bases lay in between. The CDR3 sequence is 13 residues long. From germline, CDR1 is SGHVS and CDR2 FNYEAQ. As DNA, the CDR3 is TGTGCCAGCAGCTTAGATAGGGTACAGCCCCAGCATTTT. Translation: CASSLDRVQPQHF.